Sequencing of this T cell receptor (beta chain) was carried out in a study of T cell repertoires in urothelial bladder cancer (dated by TCRdb to about 2019). For the wider study: Of the roughly twelve resected lesions, three were clinical stage cT0, three were cTa, three were cT1, and three were cT2 or greater. In the study, clonality of the TCR repertoire in bladder tumors was compared against clonality in benign bladder inflammation. A total of around 12 patients who had bladder lesions and were undergoing transurethral resection were prospectively identified. Approximately eleven resected bladder lesions, consisting of urothelial carcinoma (UC+) and benign (UC-) specimens, were examined.

The immunoSEQ assay was used to sequence the CDR3 region of the TCR beta chain. Turning to the authors' computational methods: For each specimen, the T-cell fraction, clonal dominance, and maximum TCR clone frequency were calculated. This is the immuneACCESS table as TCRdb keeps it, with only in-frame sequences that have V and J called. A part of the clones is gone; compared with another copy, unresolved V genes explain less than half, and the rest is unexplained. V and J calls and clone size are given by that table; D and trimming were obtained from the DNA. Present in this sample are some 9,000 clones, 58% of which were seen just once. The top ten constitute 25% to 35% of the sample. This clone has just a few counts. Its antigen is not yet known. No per-base quality is available; no much larger clone lies one base away. Bladder lesion specimens were obtained at transurethral resection and were stored at -80C. DNA was isolated from the bladder specimens obtained at transurethral resection.

Broader findings and caveats from the paper: In carcinoma specimens, up to roughly 15% of infiltrating lymphocytes were accounted for by a single T-cell clone, compared with roughly 2% in benign specimens. Urothelial carcinoma specimens contained fewer T cells than benign specimens, with a median of around 5,600 versus 24,000. Median tumor infiltrating lymphocyte percentage was around 1.8% in carcinoma specimens and around 13% in benign specimens.

The germline V gene supplies CDR1 ENHRY and CDR2 SYGVKD. CDR3 length: 15 amino acids, cysteine to phenylalanine. The retained sequence is limited to the CDR3, 45 bases, with the frame set at the first base. V is cut back by 5 bases and J by 2 bases, with 4 bases in the junction unmatched. Source material: tumor-infiltrating cells from bladder cancer. The sequence is built from TRBV10-3 and TRBJ2-2, with 8 bases in between that match TRBD1. The origin of this receptor is a human donor with urothelial carcinoma. The DNA sequence is TGTGCCATCAGTAGACAGGGGAAAAACACCGGGGAGCTGTTTTTT. Its translation reads: CAISRQGKNTGELFF.